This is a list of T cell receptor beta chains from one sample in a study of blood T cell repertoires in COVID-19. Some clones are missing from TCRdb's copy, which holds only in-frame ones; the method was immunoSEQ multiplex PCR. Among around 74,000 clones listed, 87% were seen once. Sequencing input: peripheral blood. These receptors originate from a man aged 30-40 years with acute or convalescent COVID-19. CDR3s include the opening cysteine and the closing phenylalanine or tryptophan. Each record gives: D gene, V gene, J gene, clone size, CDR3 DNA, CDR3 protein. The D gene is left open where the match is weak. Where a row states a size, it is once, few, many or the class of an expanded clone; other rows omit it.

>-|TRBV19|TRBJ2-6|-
TGTGCCAGTAGTCTCCCCGGGGCTGGGGCCAACGTCCTGACTTTC
CASSLPGAGANVLTF
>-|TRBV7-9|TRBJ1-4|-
TGTGCCAGCAGCCTATATAATGAAAAACTGTTTTTT
CASSLYNEKLFF
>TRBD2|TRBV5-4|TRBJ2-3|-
TGTGCCAGCACTCTGAGGGAGCGGGGAAGCACAGATACGCAGTATTTT
CASTLRERGSTDTQYF
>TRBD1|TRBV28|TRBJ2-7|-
TGTGCCAGCAGTCCGCCCCGGACAGGCGTGACGACGTACTTC
CASSPPRTGVTTYF
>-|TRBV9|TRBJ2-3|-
TGTGCCAGCAGCGTAGGCGTTCGTAGCACAGATACGCAGTATTTT
CASSVGVRSTDTQYF
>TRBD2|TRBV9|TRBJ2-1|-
TGTGCCAGCAGCGCCGGCGGGGGGGGAGAGGTCTACAATGAGCAGTTCTTC
CASSAGGGGEVYNEQFF
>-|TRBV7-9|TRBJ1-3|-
TGTGCCAGCAGCTCGACAGACTCTGGAAACACCATATATTTT
CASSSTDSGNTIYF
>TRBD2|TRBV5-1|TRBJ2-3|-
TGCGCCAGCAGCTGGGAGGGCGGACTTGGCACAGATACGCAGTATTTT
CASSWEGGLGTDTQYF
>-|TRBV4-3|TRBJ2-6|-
TGCGCCAGCAGCCAAGAAGGAGGCTCTGGGGCCAACGTCCTGACTTTC
CASSQEGGSGANVLTF
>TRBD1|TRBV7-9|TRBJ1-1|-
TGTGCCAGCAGCGAACAACAGGGGAAGGATGAAGCTTTCTTT
CASSEQQGKDEAFF
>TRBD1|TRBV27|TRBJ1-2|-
TGTGCCAGCAAGGAGCACAGGGGGCGCGGTCTTGGCTACACCTTC
CASKEHRGRGLGYTF
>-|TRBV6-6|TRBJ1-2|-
TGTGCCAGCAGTTACTTAGGCAGCGACTATGGCTACACCTTC
CASSYLGSDYGYTF
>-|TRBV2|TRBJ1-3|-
TGTGCCAGCAGTAAAGGCAGGGACAAGGGTGGAAACACCATATATTTT
CASSKGRDKGGNTIYF
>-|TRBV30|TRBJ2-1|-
TGTGCCTGGAGTGTACTGGCGGAGGAGCAGTTCTTC
CAWSVLAEEQFF
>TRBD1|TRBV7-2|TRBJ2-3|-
TGTGCCAGCAGCCCCCACAGGGGGTTGGATACGCAGTATTTT
CASSPHRGLDTQYF
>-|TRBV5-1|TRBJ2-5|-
TGCGCCAGCAGCTGGGGGGATACCCGAAAAGAGACCCAGTACTTC
CASSWGDTRKETQYF
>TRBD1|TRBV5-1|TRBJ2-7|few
TGCGCCATCACTACCAATCCGAGGGGACAGGGGAACTACGAGCAGTACTTC
CAITTNPRGQGNYEQYF
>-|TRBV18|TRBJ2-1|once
TGTGCCAGCTCACCCGACATGTTCAATGAGCAGTTCTTC
CASSPDMFNEQFF
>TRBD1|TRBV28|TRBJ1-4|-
TGTGCCAGCAGTTTAAGGACAGGGCTTTCGGAAAAACTGTTTTTT
CASSLRTGLSEKLFF
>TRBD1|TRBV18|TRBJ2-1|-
TGTGCCAGCTCACGGGGACAGAGCTCCTACAATGAGCAGTTCTTC
CASSRGQSSYNEQFF
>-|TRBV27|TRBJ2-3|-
TGTGCCAGCAGTTTTACCCCCAGCTGGGCCACAGATACGCAGTATTTT
CASSFTPSWATDTQYF
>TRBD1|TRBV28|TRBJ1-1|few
TGTGCCAGCCAAATGCCTTACAGGGGCCCGGAAAACACTGAAGCTTTCTTT
CASQMPYRGPENTEAFF
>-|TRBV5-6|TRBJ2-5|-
TGTGCCAGCAGCCTTCGGGGTGGAGAGACCCAGTACTTC
CASSLRGGETQYF
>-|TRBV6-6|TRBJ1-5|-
TGTGCCACGGGGGATAGCAATCAGCCCCAGCATTTT
CATGDSNQPQHF
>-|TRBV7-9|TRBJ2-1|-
TGTGCCAGCAGCTTAAGGGGGAGGGGTTACAATGAGCAGTTCTTC
CASSLRGRGYNEQFF
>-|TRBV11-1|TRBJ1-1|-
TGTGCCAGCAGCCAGGCCCTGACAGTTCCAAATGAAGCTTTCTTT
CASSQALTVPNEAFF
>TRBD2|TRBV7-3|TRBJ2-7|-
TGTGCCAGCAGCCCCCTAGCGGGAGCCTCCTACGAGCAGTACTTC
CASSPLAGASYEQYF